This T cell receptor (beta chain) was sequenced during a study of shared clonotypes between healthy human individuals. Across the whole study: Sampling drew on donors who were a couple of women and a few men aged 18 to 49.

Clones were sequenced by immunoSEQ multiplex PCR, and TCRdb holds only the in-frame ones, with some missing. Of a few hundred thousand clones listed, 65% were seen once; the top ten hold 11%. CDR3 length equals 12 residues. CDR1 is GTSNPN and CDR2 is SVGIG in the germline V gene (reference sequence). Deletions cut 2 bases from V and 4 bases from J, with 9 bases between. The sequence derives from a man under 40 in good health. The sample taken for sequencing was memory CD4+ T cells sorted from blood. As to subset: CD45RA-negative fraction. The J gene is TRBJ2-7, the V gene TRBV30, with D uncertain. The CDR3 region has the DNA TGTGCCTGGAGTCGCTTCATGTACGAGCAGTACTTC. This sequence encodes CAWSRFMYEQYF. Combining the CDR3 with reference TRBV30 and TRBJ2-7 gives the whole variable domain SQTIHQWPATLVQPVGSPLSLECTVEGTSNPNLYWYRQAAGRGLQLLFYSVGIGQISSEVPQNLSASRPQDRQFILSSKKLLLSDSGFYLCAWSRFMYEQYFGPGTRLTVT.